This T cell receptor (beta chain) stems from a study of blood T cell repertoires in COVID-19. Overall study context: Samples of COVID-19 (acute and convalescent) were obtained from the United States, Italy and Spain.

TCRdb's copy holds only in-frame clones and misses some; the assay was immunoSEQ multiplex PCR. The sample has 45,000 to 65,000 clones; about 90% are singletons. Germline V gene data show CDR1 as MRHNA and CDR2 as SNTAGT. The CDR3 sequence is 17 residues long. Trimming at V came to 2 bases and at J to 5 bases, leaving 11 bases not matched to a gene. V is TRBV6-4 and J is TRBJ2-5; 10 nucleotides match TRBD1. Sequenced material: peripheral blood. This TCR derives from a man at least 80 years old with active or convalescent COVID-19. CDR3 loop: CASSDPPGQGMEETQYF. Here the CDR3 DNA reads TGTGCCAGCAGTGACCCGCCGGGACAGGGGATGGAGGAGACCCAGTACTTC.